A single sample is the source of the 26 T cell receptor beta chains below, sequenced in a study of sequential checkpoint blockade in melanoma (dated by TCRdb to about 2019). Receptor amplification or capture employed the immunoSEQ multiplex PCR assay. Drawn from immuneACCESS, this table holds only the in-frame rearrangements with V and J called that TCRdb kept. Clones are partly lost; checked studies trace under half to an unresolved V gene and leave the rest unexplained. The sample records about 21,000 clones, approximately 80% of which are singletons. Of the sample, roughly a tenth falls within the top ten clones. The treatment or condition label on this specimen signifies: randomized to nivolumab then ipilimumab (arm A) or the reverse (arm B). The source was CD8+ T cells sorted from blood (inferred from file names), collected from a patient given nivolumab and ipilimumab in sequence. The source of these receptors is a human donor with melanoma.

The rearrangement uses TRBV9 and TRBJ2-1; D is ambiguous. Germline V gene sequence: CDR1 SGDLS, CDR2 YYNGEE. V lost 0 bases, J lost 6 bases, and 7 bases lay in between. CDR3 size: 13 residues. The CDR3 is CASSVGRGNEQFF. The CDR3 DNA sequence: TGTGCCAGCAGCGTAGGCCGAGGCAATGAGCAGTTCTTC.

This sequence joins TRBV19 and TRBJ2-7; the match to TRBD2 covers 11 bases. Germline assignment: CDR1 LNHDA and CDR2 SQIVND (reference sequence). J was trimmed by 3 bases and V by 1 base; bases with no gene match: 5. CDR3 size: 16 residues. The chain's CDR3 is CASSIGRGLAGYEQYF. The DNA of the CDR3 is TGTGCCAGTAGTATAGGCAGAGGACTAGCGGGCTACGAGCAGTACTTC.

The V call is TRBV27, the J call TRBJ2-1; a weak D match, TRBD1 (6 bases). The CDR3 is 14 residues long. CDR1 MNHEY and CDR2 SMNVEV come from the germline V gene (reference sequence). V shed 5 bases and J shed 5 bases, with 13 bases lying between them. CDR3 region: CASSVLQGNNEQFF. The DNA for the CDR3 is TGTGCCAGCAGTGTTTTACAGGGCAACAATGAGCAGTTCTTC.

The V gene is TRBV18, the J gene TRBJ1-5; D is possibly TRBD1 (5 bases). Looked up from germline, CDR1 is KGHSH and CDR2 is LQKENI. The CDR3 is 15 amino acids. The V end was cut by 2 bases, the J end by 3 bases, with 11 bases between. CDR3 amino acids: CASSPGGRVNQPQHF. CDR3 nucleotide sequence: TGTGCCAGCTCACCAGGGGGGAGAGTCAATCAGCCCCAGCATTTT.

This chain links TRBV1 with TRBJ1-1. TRBV1 is listed as a pseudogene. The CDR3 is 14 residues long. The CDR3 loop is CTSSQERANTEAFF. The DNA for the CDR3 is TGCACCAGCAGCCAAGAAAGAGCAAACACTGAAGCTTTCTTT.

The rearrangement links TRBV4-3 to TRBJ2-1; perhaps TRBD2 as D (5 bases). Germline assignment: CDR1 LGHNA and CDR2 YSLEER. Trimming removed 4 bases at V and 0 bases at J, with 16 bases between. The CDR3 runs to 17 residues. The CDR3 sequence: CASSRNVRASSYNEQFF. CDR3 in DNA: TGCGCCAGCAGCCGGAATGTGCGGGCTAGCTCCTACAATGAGCAGTTCTTC.

As concerns this clone: The same CDR3 is also encoded by other DNA sequences in this sample. The chain couples TRBV30 to TRBJ1-1; D is undetermined. This CDR3 is 11 amino acids long. Trimming cost V 0 bases and J 5 bases, with 4 bases left between them. The germline gives CDR1 GTSNPN, CDR2 SVGIG (reference sequence). CDR3 DNA: TGTGCCTGGAGTGTACTAACTGAAGCTTTCTTT. Amino acids: CAWSVLTEAFF.

In its sample, this clone is large. Other DNA sequences in this sample translate to the same CDR3. The V gene is TRBV19, the J gene TRBJ2-1; no firm D call. V gave up 3 bases and J gave up 5 bases, with 11 bases separating them. The CDR3 consists of 14 residues. Germline-derived CDR1 and CDR2 are LNHDA and SQIVND (reference sequence). CDR3 protein: CASSMVPGDNEQFF. The CDR3 region has the DNA TGTGCCAGTAGTATGGTCCCCGGAGACAATGAGCAGTTCTTC.

V and J are TRBV27 and TRBJ1-4; weak D call: TRBD1 (5 bases). Germline CDR1 is MNHEY and CDR2 is SMNVEV (reference sequence). The V and J ends lost 4 bases and 8 bases respectively, with 11 bases between them. The CDR3 has 13 amino acids. CDR3 DNA sequence: TGTGCCAGCAGTTCTAGGGGTGGCGAAAAACTGTTTTTT. Its protein product is CASSSRGGEKLFF.

The V call is TRBV7-7, the J call TRBJ2-5, with a tentative D call TRBD2 (6 bases). The CDR3 extends over 16 amino acids. Germline CDR1 is SSHAT and CDR2 is FNYEAQ (reference sequence). With 6 bases removed from V and 1 base from J, the gap between germline ends came to 18 bases. CDR3 in DNA: TGTGCCAGCAGTCTAGGGGTAGGGGACTTCCAAGAGACCCAGTACTTC. Amino acid sequence: CASSLGVGDFQETQYF.

The chain combines TRBV2 with TRBJ2-7, with D possibly being TRBD2 (6 bases). This CDR3 comprises 15 residues. V was pared by 8 bases and J by 0 bases, with 17 bases between. Germline V lookup: CDR1 SNHLY, CDR2 FYNNEI. The CDR3 nucleotides read TGTGCCAGCGCTGAATCCGGAGGGCCCTCCTACGAGCAGTACTTC. As protein: CASAESGGPSYEQYF.

This chain links TRBV5-6 with TRBJ1-2; maybe TRBD1 (5 bases). The germline V and J ends were trimmed by 2 bases and 7 bases, with 21 bases remaining between them. The CDR3 covers 16 residues. Germline V gives CDR1 SGHDT, CDR2 YYEEEE. The DNA of the CDR3 is TGTGCCAGCAGCTTACGAACAGCAGGGTTTCTCGGTGGCTACACCTTC. Protein product: CASSLRTAGFLGGYTF.

This chain links TRBV9 with TRBJ2-7; 7 nucleotides match TRBD2. The CDR3 extends over 16 amino acids. Germline loops: CDR1 SGDLS, CDR2 YYNGEE. V dropped 0 bases and J dropped 1; count of bases not matched to a gene: 7. The CDR3 bases are TGTGCCAGCAGCGTAGGTGGCGGGAGACCGTCCTACGAGCAGTACTTC. Translation gives CASSVGGGRPSYEQYF. The full variable domain, with the rest looked up from reference TRBV9 and TRBJ2-7, is DSGVTQTPKHLITATGQRVTLRCSPRSGDLSVYWYQQSLDQGLQFLIQYYNGEERAKGNILERFSAQQFPDLHSELNLSSLELGDSALYFCASSVGGGRPSYEQYFGPGTRLTVT.

This chain joins TRBV11-3 and TRBJ2-1; possibly TRBD1 for D (5 bases). The V gene's germline CDR1 is SGHNT and CDR2 YENEEA. Trimming removed 5 bases at V and 7 bases at J, with 9 bases between. CDR3 size: 12 residues. This CDR3 reads CASSQGLNEQFF. The CDR3 DNA follows: TGTGCCAGCAGCCAGGGTCTTAATGAGCAGTTCTTC.

The V gene is TRBV30, the J gene TRBJ2-7; 7 nucleotides line up with TRBD2. This CDR3 comprises 19 residues. Germline loops: CDR1 GTSNPN, CDR2 SVGIG (reference sequence). The J segment lost 2 bases and the V segment lost 3 bases, leaving 22 bases of the junction unmatched. The CDR3 region is CAWSAGPSSGYQLPYEQYF. Written as DNA, the CDR3 is TGTGCCTGGAGCGCGGGGCCTAGTAGCGGGTACCAACTCCCCTACGAGCAGTACTTC.

This sequence joins TRBV30 and TRBJ2-7; 7 positions match TRBD1. The germline gives CDR1 GTSNPN, CDR2 SVGIG (reference sequence). With 4 bases clipped from V and 2 bases from J, the junction kept 5 bases outside the gene matches. The CDR3 is 13 amino acids. The DNA of the CDR3 is TGTGCCTGGAATGGGGACAGACCCTACGAGCAGTACTTC. It is translated as CAWNGDRPYEQYF.

The V gene is TRBV28, the J gene TRBJ2-1; D gene uncertain. The germline V and J ends were trimmed by 3 bases and 6 bases, with 9 bases remaining between them. The CDR3 is 13 amino acids. Germline V CDR1 and CDR2: MDHEN, SYDVKM. The CDR3: CASSFPFPNEQFF. CDR3 sequence (DNA): TGTGCCAGCAGTTTCCCTTTCCCCAATGAGCAGTTCTTC.

This chain uses TRBV11-2 with TRBJ2-3; D uncertain. The CDR3 covers 16 residues. Deletions cut 1 base from V and 0 bases from J, with 11 bases between. Per germline, CDR1 SGHAT and CDR2 FQNNGV. CDR3 protein: CASSLAGAASTDTQYF. The CDR3 bases are TGTGCCAGCAGCTTAGCCGGTGCGGCAAGCACAGATACGCAGTATTTT.

The rearrangement joins TRBV4-2 to TRBJ2-7; weak D call: TRBD2 (5 bases). Germline CDR1 is LGHNA and CDR2 is YNFKEQ. V shed 4 bases and J shed 1 base, with 11 bases lying between them. This CDR3 comprises 14 residues. The CDR3 spells CASSLSGLSYEQYF. CDR3 bases: TGTGCCAGCAGCCTCAGCGGACTTTCCTACGAGCAGTACTTC.

The chain joins TRBV5-1 to TRBJ2-2; 7 bases align to TRBD1. Germline V lookup: CDR1 SGHRS, CDR2 YFSETQ. CDR3 size: 15 residues. Trimming at V came to 2 bases and at J to 4 bases, leaving 5 bases not matched to a gene. CDR3 residues: CASSFYRGSTGELFF. CDR3 sequence (DNA): TGCGCCAGCAGCTTTTACAGGGGATCCACCGGGGAGCTGTTTTTT.

This chain links TRBV5-4 with TRBJ1-5, with D unresolved. Trimming took off 0 bases at V and 7 bases at J, with 11 bases between the two ends. The CDR3 runs to 14 residues. CDR1 SGHNT and CDR2 YYREEE come from the germline V gene (reference sequence). CDR3 in DNA: TGTGCCAGCAGCTTGGTTCCGGGAGAACAGCCCCAGCATTTT. Its protein is CASSLVPGEQPQHF. The complete variable domain, with remaining parts taken from reference TRBV5-4 and TRBJ1-5, reads ETGVTQSPTHLIKTRGQQVTLRCSSQSGHNTVSWYQQALGQGPQFIFQYYREEENGRGNFPPRFSGLQFPNYSSELNVNALELDDSALYLCASSLVPGEQPQHFGDGTRLSIL.

The V and J genes are TRBV28 and TRBJ1-1, with TRBD1 matching over 7 bases. The V segment lost 7 bases and the J segment 5 bases; nucleotides outside the gene matches: 10. This CDR3 has 14 amino acids. CDR1 is MDHEN and CDR2 is SYDVKM in the germline V gene. CDR3 DNA: TGTGCCAGCAACTTTGACAGGGCAGCGACTGAAGCTTTCTTT. This sequence encodes CASNFDRAATEAFF.

This sequence joins TRBV27 and TRBJ2-1; D is possibly TRBD2 (7 bases). The germline V and J ends were trimmed by 4 bases and 10 bases, with 23 bases remaining between them. The CDR3 length is 16 residues. Germline assignment: CDR1 MNHEY and CDR2 SMNVEV (reference sequence). CDR3 DNA: TGTGCCAGCAGTTCCATCGGAGGGGGGGGAGGGACAGAGCAGTTCTTC. Translation gives CASSSIGGGGGTEQFF.

This clone appeared a single time. This chain links TRBV5-1 with TRBJ2-7; 9 bases line up with TRBD1. From germline, CDR1 is SGHRS and CDR2 YFSETQ. The trim removed 0 bases at V and 5 bases at J, leaving 6 bases unmatched. The CDR3 is 15 amino acids. This CDR3 is CASSLGIRTGDEQYF. The CDR3 nucleotides are TGCGCCAGCAGCTTGGGCATTCGGACAGGGGACGAGCAGTACTTC.

CDR3 nucleotide sequence: TGTGCCAGCAGTTGGGGGGGATGGGACATTCAGTACTTC. Translating it yields CASSWGGWDIQYF. V gene TRBV28 combines with J gene TRBJ2-4, with 7 positions matching TRBD2. Germline CDR1 and CDR2: MDHEN and SYDVKM. This CDR3 spans 13 amino acids. The ends lost 4 bases at V and 8 bases at J; junction bases unmatched: 5.

The chain is built from TRBV4-3 and TRBJ2-3; D is possibly TRBD1 (5 bases). CDR3 length: 17 residues. The V end lost 4 bases, the J end lost 2 bases, and 19 bases lay between the germline ends. The V gene's germline CDR1 is LGHNA and CDR2 YSLEER. The DNA of the CDR3 is TGCGCCAGCAGCCGAGAAGGGGCTAAACACCCCACAGATACGCAGTATTTT. It encodes CASSREGAKHPTDTQYF.